This T cell receptor (beta chain) came from a study of T cell changes during pregnancy in multiple sclerosis (dated by TCRdb to about 2019). General notes on the study: The study examined how the T cell repertoire changed over the course of pregnancy in women with multiple sclerosis.

Receptor libraries were prepared by the immunoSEQ multiplex PCR assay. The table comes from immuneACCESS by way of TCRdb, which keeps in-frame sequences with V and J called. Part of the clones is missing from these tables; in studies checked, under half for an unresolved V gene and the rest for unknown reasons. Across this sample there are 60,000 or so clones, with about nine tenths seen only once. The ten largest account for around 2.3% of the sample. Notes on this clone: The antigen it binds to is not known. No base quality values were provided; no much bigger clone lies one nucleotide off.

Spanning cysteine to phenylalanine, the CDR3 consists of 17 amino acids. Just the 51-base CDR3 DNA is kept, in frame starting at base 1. The clonotype was recovered from a female donor with multiple sclerosis, enrolled in a pregnancy study. The sample consisted of peripheral blood, taken in the first trimester of pregnancy. The chain was built from TRBV7-5 and TRBJ2-1; the table's D call, TRBD2, has no DNA check behind it. TRBV7-5 is shown as a pseudogene. The CDR3 amino acid sequence is: CVRSPTAIAGGPVEQFF. The nucleotide sequence reads TGTGTCAGAAGCCCTACGGCCATAGCGGGAGGGCCCGTTGAGCAGTTCTTC.